A single sample is the source of the 5 T cell receptor beta chains below, sequenced in a study of cytomegalovirus exposure and HLA in healthy donors. The PCR employed 60 Vbeta primers together with 13 Jbeta primers. Produced via immunoSEQ multiplex PCR; TCRdb's table is partial and in-frame only. The table records around 150,000 clones, roughly 80% of them present only once. Material for sequencing was PBMCs. The receptors were sampled from a woman aged 30 to 39 in good health and CMV-seropositive.

The chain has TRBV5-1 and TRBJ2-2, with 9 bases identical to TRBD1. V dropped 3 bases and J dropped 1; count of bases not matched to a gene: 7. Germline lookup yields CDR1 SGHRS and CDR2 YFSETQ. The CDR3 consists of 17 residues. CDR3 sequence reads: CASSSGPGQGNTGELFF. Written as DNA, the CDR3 is TGCGCCAGCAGCTCCGGCCCGGGACAGGGGAACACCGGGGAGCTGTTTTTT.

The V and J genes are TRBV27 and TRBJ1-1; 8 bases map to TRBD1. This CDR3 is built from 14 residues. Trimming removed 5 bases from V and 2 bases from J; junction bases left unmatched: 4. Germline V gene lookup returns CDR1 MNHEY and CDR2 SMNVEV (reference sequence). The CDR3 coding sequence is TGTGCCAGCAGTCCGACAGGGGCTAACACTGAAGCTTTCTTT. Translated: CASSPTGANTEAFF.

The genes are TRBV5-4 and TRBJ1-2; D might be TRBD1 (5 bases). The CDR3 is 17 amino acids. V was pared by 0 bases and J by 6 bases, with 21 bases between. Germline V CDR1 and CDR2: SGHNT, YYREEE (reference sequence). CDR3 residues: CASSLEVGGGSFDGYTF. CDR3 DNA: TGTGCCAGCAGCTTGGAGGTTGGCGGGGGGTCCTTCGATGGCTACACCTTC.

This clone has a single count. The chain uses TRBV27 and TRBJ1-6; D not certain. Germline lookup yields CDR1 MNHEY and CDR2 SMNVEV (reference sequence). Trimming shortened V by 1 base and J by 0 bases, and 10 bases separated the two germline ends. The CDR3 sequence is 17 residues long. The CDR3 sequence: CASSLLGISSYNSPLHF. CDR3 DNA sequence: TGTGCCAGCAGTTTATTGGGCATTAGCTCCTATAATTCACCCCTCCACTTT.

V gene TRBV18 combines with J gene TRBJ1-1, with TRBD1 identical over 11 bases. CDR3 length: 14 residues. V shed 6 bases and J 11 bases; nucleotides not matched to a gene: 11. Germline V gives CDR1 KGHSH, CDR2 LQKENI. CDR3 residues: CASSSSDRGRSAFF. The CDR3 nucleotides read TGTGCCAGCTCCTCGTCGGACAGGGGGCGATCGGCTTTCTTT. Full variable domain (missing parts from reference TRBV18 and TRBJ1-1): NAGVMQNPRHLVRRRGQEARLRCSPMKGHSHVYWYRQLPEEGLKFMVYLQKENIIDESGMPKERFSAEFPKEGPSILRIQQVVRGDSAAYFCASSSSDRGRSAFFGQGTRLTVV.